Listed below are T cell receptor beta chains from one sample, sequenced in a study of CD8 T cells in Susac syndrome. TCRdb re-derived calls from the immunoSEQ multiplex PCR reads in MiXCR, one entry per CDR3 protein. The table shows fewer than 300,000 distinct CDR3 sequences, with 70% to 90% occurring only once. What was sequenced was CD8+ T cells from PBMCs. These TCRs come from a human donor with multiple sclerosis. The CDR3 runs from the conserved cysteine through the conserved F or W. Fields, in order: J gene, clone size, D gene, V gene, CDR3 DNA, CDR3 protein. A D gene is named only where the DNA matches it firmly. Rows give clone size only sometimes, using once, few, many, or a class for an expanded clone.

TRBJ2-4,.,TRBD1,TRBV27,TGTGCCAGCCGAACGGCCGGGACAGGGGCAAACATTCAGTACTTC,CASRTAGTGANIQYF
TRBJ2-2,.,.,TRBV24-1,TGTGCCACCAGTACAGGGATGAACACCGGGGAGCTGTTTTTT,CATSTGMNTGELFF
TRBJ2-6,.,.,TRBV27,TGTGCCAGCAGTTACCGACGGACAGCTGGGGCCAACGTCCTGACTTTC,CASSYRRTAGANVLTF
TRBJ2-1,.,.,TRBV14,TGTGCCAGCAGCCATGAGACGAAAGACAATGAGCAGTTCTTC,CASSHETKDNEQFF
TRBJ2-7,few,TRBD2,TRBV6-1,TGTGCCAGTACGGCTAGCGGGAGTGGCTACGAGCAGTACTTC,CASTASGSGYEQYF
TRBJ2-7,.,TRBD2,TRBV5-6,TGTGCCAGCAGCTTGTCCCTAGCGGGAGCGTACGAGCAGTACTTC,CASSLSLAGAYEQYF
TRBJ2-1,once,TRBD2,TRBV7-9,TGTGCCAGCAGCTTACTAGCGGGAGCCGGCAATGAGCAGTTCTTC,CASSLLAGAGNEQFF
TRBJ1-3,.,.,TRBV6-1,TGTGCCAGCAGTGAATACAGCTCTGGAAACACCATATATTTT,CASSEYSSGNTIYF
TRBJ2-2,.,TRBD2,TRBV6-1,TGTGCCAGCACACCGTACGGGCCTAGCGGGAGGGGCACCGGGGAGCTGTTTTTT,CASTPYGPSGRGTGELFF
TRBJ1-1,.,TRBD1,TRBV3-1,TGTGCCAGCAGACCAACAGGGACAGGGAACACTGAAGCTTTCTTT,CASRPTGTGNTEAFF
TRBJ1-3,.,TRBD1,TRBV6-5,TGTGCCAGCAGTTACCAGACAGGGGGCCTCTCTGGAAACACCATATATTTT,CASSYQTGGLSGNTIYF
TRBJ2-1,.,.,TRBV5-6,TGTGCCAGCAGCTTGGAGGGGCAGGGGGCACTAGCGTTGGATGAGCAGTTCTTC,CASSLEGQGALALDEQFF
TRBJ1-2,once,.,TRBV5-5,TGTGCCAGCAGCTTGGAACCCCTCCATGGCTACACCTTC,CASSLEPLHGYTF
TRBJ1-6,.,.,TRBV12-3/TRBV12-4,TGTGCCAGCAGCCAGGCCGAAGGGCTGGCCCTCCACTTT,CASSQAEGLALHF
TRBJ2-7,.,TRBD2,TRBV10-3,TGTGCCATCTTGGCCCGAACTAGCGCCTCCTACGAGCAGTACTTC,CAILARTSASYEQYF
TRBJ1-4,.,.,TRBV6-1,TGTGCCAGCAGCCGATGGGGGGAAGTAGCTAATGAAAAACTGTTTTTT,CASSRWGEVANEKLFF
TRBJ2-7,few,TRBD2,TRBV27,TGTGCCACCGCTAGCGGCTACGAGCAGTACTTC,CATASGYEQYF
TRBJ2-7,.,TRBD2,TRBV27,TGTGCCAGCAACGCCAGGGGACTAGCGGGCCGCTCCTACGAGCAGTACTTC,CASNARGLAGRSYEQYF
TRBJ2-7,once,TRBD2,TRBV2,TGTGCCAGCATAAAAGGACTAGCGGGATCGAGCTCCTACGAGCAGTACTTC,CASIKGLAGSSSYEQYF
TRBJ2-6,.,TRBD1,TRBV27,TGTGCCAGCAGTTTATATCGGACAGGGTCAACAGTTGGGGCCAACGTCCTGACTTTC,CASSLYRTGSTVGANVLTF
TRBJ1-2,.,.,TRBV5-5,TGTGCCAGCAGTGGTCCAAACGACTATGGCTACACCTTC,CASSGPNDYGYTF
TRBJ2-3,.,TRBD2,TRBV2,TGTGCCAGCGTCCTAGCGGGAGAAGGAACAGATACGCAGTATTTT,CASVLAGEGTDTQYF
TRBJ2-7,once,.,TRBV9,TGTGCCAGCAGCGTTAGGGACTCCCTGACCTACGAGCAGTACTTC,CASSVRDSLTYEQYF
TRBJ2-7,.,TRBD2,TRBV30,TGTGCCTGGAGTAGGGTAGCGGGGGACTACGAGCAGTACTTC,CAWSRVAGDYEQYF
TRBJ2-1,.,.,TRBV12-1,TGTGCCAGCAGCTCGGGACTAGCCAATGAGCAGTTCTTC,CASSSGLANEQFF
TRBJ1-4,medium-sized,.,TRBV11-2,TGTGCCAGCAGCCCACCCAGTGAAAAACTGTTTTTT,CASSPPSEKLFF
TRBJ2-7,.,.,TRBV4-1,TGCGCCAGCAGCCAACGGGACGAGCAGTACTTC,CASSQRDEQYF
TRBJ2-6,.,.,TRBV29-1,TGCAGCGCAACCCTAGTCGTCTCTGGGGCCAACGTCCTGACTTTC,CSATLVVSGANVLTF
TRBJ1-1,.,.,TRBV28,TGTGCCAGCAGTCCAATCCAAGGCACTGAAGCTTTCTTT,CASSPIQGTEAFF
TRBJ2-1,.,TRBD1,TRBV11-2,TGTGCCAGCAGCTACCGGGACAGGGTCTTAAATGAGCAGTTCTTC,CASSYRDRVLNEQFF
TRBJ2-1,once,.,TRBV29-1,TGCAGCGTTAAACAGCGGACCAATGAGCAGTTCTTC,CSVKQRTNEQFF
TRBJ2-1,.,.,TRBV11-2,TGTGCCAGCAGCTTAGAAGTTTTCAATGAGCAGTTCTTC,CASSLEVFNEQFF
TRBJ2-7,once,TRBD2,TRBV12-3/TRBV12-4,TGTGCCAGCAGTTCGGCTAGCGGGAGCAACGAGCAGTACTTC,CASSSASGSNEQYF
TRBJ1-2,.,.,TRBV29-1,TGCAGCGTTGAATTGTACGGGGAATATGGCTACACCTTC,CSVELYGEYGYTF
TRBJ2-1,.,.,TRBV7-3,TGTGCCAGCAGCTTATCCGGTAACCCCTGGTCCTACAATGAGCAGTTCTTC,CASSLSGNPWSYNEQFF
TRBJ2-1,.,.,TRBV27,TGTGCCAGCAGTCCCCTAATCAACGGTGGGGAGCAGTTCTTC,CASSPLINGGEQFF
TRBJ1-1,.,TRBD1,TRBV13,TGTGCCAGCAGGAACACAGGGGGCACTGAAGCTTTCTTT,CASRNTGGTEAFF
TRBJ2-7,.,TRBD1,TRBV7-9,TGTGCCAGCAGCTCCCCCAGGGGGTTCAGTTCCTACGAGCAGTACTTC,CASSSPRGFSSYEQYF
TRBJ2-7,.,TRBD2,TRBV3-1,TGTGCCAGCAGCCAAGATTGGGCGGGAGGGCCTAGCGACGAGCAGTACTTC,CASSQDWAGGPSDEQYF
TRBJ2-3,few,.,TRBV7-9,TGTGCCAGCAGCTCAGTAGGCTCGCTGGATACGCAGTATTTT,CASSSVGSLDTQYF
TRBJ2-1,once,TRBD2,TRBV12-3/TRBV12-4,TGTGCCAGCAGTCCTGACTTATTGGGGGGGTATGAGGACAATGAGCAGTTCTTC,CASSPDLLGGYEDNEQFF
TRBJ1-1,.,.,TRBV7-9,TGTGCCAGCAGCAGGGGCAGAAAGGGCACTGAAGCTTTCTTT,CASSRGRKGTEAFF
TRBJ2-1,.,TRBD2,TRBV6-1,TGTGCCAGCAGTCTTCGGGCTAGCGGAGGCTACAATGAGCAGTTCTTC,CASSLRASGGYNEQFF
TRBJ2-7,.,.,TRBV7-9,TGTGCCAGCAGCTTGATGAGCTACGAGCAGTACTTC,CASSLMSYEQYF
TRBJ2-7,.,TRBD2,TRBV6-1,TGTGCCAGCAGTGAAGCGCGAACTAGCGGGAGCTACGAGCAGTACTTC,CASSEARTSGSYEQYF
TRBJ2-1,.,TRBD2,TRBV27,TGTGCCAGCAGTTCCCCTCGACTAGCGGGAGGGAATGAGCAGTTCTTC,CASSSPRLAGGNEQFF